This TCR beta chain came from a study of blood T cell repertoires in COVID-19. Study-level background: Sites across the United States, Italy and Spain contributed samples from acute and convalescent COVID-19. T cells, B-cell-depleted T cells, or PBMCs supplied cDNA or gDNA.

Original analysis: How many nucleated cells were present was estimated from reference gene primer amplification. Sequencing used immunoSEQ multiplex PCR; TCRdb keeps in-frame clones, though not all of them. From that table come the V and J calls and clone size; the DNA was used to work out D and trimming. The table includes 150,000 to 200,000 clones, roughly 85% detected once. J gave up 3 bases and V 2 bases, and 8 bases lay outside the gene matches. Germline values: CDR1 SGHDT, CDR2 YYEEEE. The CDR3 is made up of 16 amino acids. The clonotype was recovered from a human donor with acute or convalescent COVID-19. The donor label of this sample is uncertain. The sequencing input was peripheral blood. The rearrangement uses TRBV5-6 and TRBJ2-7, with TRBD1 identical over 10 bases. CDR3 in DNA: TGTGCCAGCAGCTTTTCTACCGGGACAGGGGTCTACGAGCAGTACTTC. This encodes CASSFSTGTGVYEQYF.